The 5 T cell receptor beta chains given below trace back to one sample, sequenced in a study of blood T cells in healthy people across ages. Then a second PCR, running about 6 to 12 cycles, was carried out with a sample-barcoded 5' primer and a J-beta primer mix. TCRdb reprocessed the 5' RACE reads with MiXCR, giving one entry per CDR3 protein. Of 850,000 to 1,000,000 distinct CDR3 sequences listed, roughly 50% are singletons. The source material was blood. These receptors originate from a man aged 25 to 40 in good health.

The chain combines TRBV6-2 or TRBV6-3 with TRBJ2-1, with 7 bases that match TRBD1. Germline values: CDR1 MNHEY, CDR2 SVGEGT. The CDR3 covers 13 residues. V was clipped by 2 bases and J by 10 bases; unmatched bases: 5. CDR3 loop: CASSYDRVDEQFF. The CDR3 nucleotides are TGTGCCAGCAGTTACGACAGGGTAGACGAGCAGTTCTTC.

The rearrangement links TRBV6-5 to TRBJ2-5; 10 bases fit TRBD1. The CDR3 is made up of 15 amino acids. Trimming cost V 5 bases and J 11 bases; bases outside gene matches: 14. Per germline, CDR1 MNHEY and CDR2 SVGAGI. CDR3 sequence: CASSPGQGEVDEQYF. The CDR3 region has the DNA TGTGCCAGCAGTCCCGGACAGGGGGAGGTTGATGAGCAGTACTTC.

This clonotype was found once. A much larger clone lies a single base off, so this may be a read error. The rearrangement links TRBV24-1 to TRBJ2-2, with 7 positions matching TRBD1. Germline V gene sequence: CDR1 KGHDR, CDR2 SFDVKD. CDR3 length: 15 amino acids. The DNA for the CDR3 is TGTGCCACCAGTCCTCGGGGACAGATCACCAGGGAGCTGTTTTTT. Its protein product is CATSPRGQITRELFF.

The chain combines TRBV3-1 with TRBJ2-7; D is uncertain. The CDR3 sequence is 14 residues long. V dropped 4 bases and J dropped 3 bases, with 13 bases sitting between them. Germline CDR1 LGHDT, CDR2 YNNKEL (reference sequence). The CDR3 protein is CASSPSWGNYEQYF. CDR3 in DNA: TGTGCCAGCAGCCCATCATGGGGTAACTACGAGCAGTACTTC.

The V and J genes are TRBV6-6 and TRBJ2-5; the D is unclear. This CDR3 is built from 16 residues. In germline, CDR1 is MNHNY, CDR2 SVGAGI (reference sequence). The germline V and J ends were trimmed by 2 bases and 4 bases, with 17 bases remaining between them. CDR3 amino acids: CASSYRPLDLSETQYF. CDR3 in DNA: TGTGCCAGCAGTTACCGGCCCCTGGACCTTTCAGAGACCCAGTACTTC.